Listed below are T cell receptor beta chains from one sample, sequenced in a study of T cell responses to AZD1222 COVID-19 vaccine. The protocol was immunoSEQ multiplex PCR, while the TCRdb copy is restricted to in-frame clones and leaves out a portion. This repertoire shows about 99,000 clones, roughly 92% found once; its top ten account for roughly 13%. Sequences were derived from peripheral blood, sampled on day 0 of AZD1222 vaccination. These receptors were collected from an adult in good health. Each CDR3 is given with its conserved first and last residue. D genes are given only for firm matches. Rows give clone size only sometimes, using once, few, many, or a class for an expanded clone.

>TRBJ2-5|TRBV15|TRBD2|-
CATSSVSGRGGETQYF
TGTGCCACCAGCAGTGTTAGCGGGAGAGGGGGGGAGACCCAGTACTTC
>TRBJ1-1|TRBV2|TRBD1|-
CASRDRGNTEAFF
TGTGCCAGCCGGGACAGGGGGAACACTGAAGCTTTCTTT
>TRBJ2-2|TRBV9|TRBD1|-
CASSEEGTAGELFF
TGTGCCAGCAGCGAAGAGGGGACAGCCGGGGAGCTGTTTTTT
>TRBJ2-3|TRBV11-2|-|-
CASSPLSTDTQYF
TGTGCCAGCAGCCCCTTGAGCACAGATACGCAGTATTTT
>TRBJ2-7|TRBV7-2|TRBD2|-
CASTVRGGQTYEQYF
TGTGCCAGCACAGTACGGGGGGGCCAGACCTACGAGCAGTACTTC
>TRBJ1-3|TRBV6-6|-|-
CASSLPSSGNTIYF
TGTGCCAGCTCTCTGCCCAGCTCTGGAAACACCATATATTTT
>TRBJ1-3|TRBV28|TRBD1|-
CASSPTGIGNTIYF
TGTGCCAGCAGCCCGACAGGGATCGGAAACACCATATATTTT
>TRBJ2-3|TRBV19|TRBD2|-
CASSLEAGSSTDTQYF
TGTGCCAGTAGCCTAGAAGCGGGGTCTAGCACAGATACGCAGTATTTT
>TRBJ2-7|TRBV6-2/TRBV6-3|-|-
CASSLGVNEQYF
TGTGCCAGCAGCCTGGGGGTTAACGAGCAGTACTTC
>TRBJ1-1|TRBV5-4|TRBD1|-
CASSLGDRVYAFF
TGTGCCAGCAGCTTGGGGGACAGGGTGTACGCTTTCTTT
>TRBJ1-3|TRBV4-1|-|-
CASSQDRPGNTIYF
TGCGCCAGCAGCCAAGACAGACCTGGAAACACCATATATTTT
>TRBJ2-2|TRBV7-9|-|-
CASSLDGAELFF
TGTGCCAGCAGCTTGGATGGGGCAGAGCTGTTTTTT
>TRBJ1-4|TRBV6-5|-|-
CASSTTSANEKLFF
TGTGCCAGCAGTACGACGTCAGCTAATGAAAAACTGTTTTTT
>TRBJ1-3|TRBV9|-|-
CASSAGRVNTIYF
TGTGCCAGCAGCGCCGGAAGGGTGAACACCATATATTTT
>TRBJ2-7|TRBV27|TRBD2|-
CASSLAGASYEQYF
TGTGCCAGCAGCCTAGCGGGAGCGTCCTACGAGCAGTACTTC
>TRBJ1-2|TRBV28|-|few
CASSLRLGGQGGGYTF
TGTGCCAGCAGTTTAAGACTCGGGGGGCAGGGAGGTGGCTACACCTTC
>TRBJ2-7|TRBV12-3/TRBV12-4|-|-
CASSLQGSYEQYF
TGTGCCAGCAGTTTACAGGGGTCCTACGAGCAGTACTTC
>TRBJ2-1|TRBV7-6|-|few
CASSLVAEEGEQFF
TGTGCCAGCAGCTTAGTGGCGGAGGAAGGTGAGCAGTTCTTC
>TRBJ1-2|TRBV7-2|-|-
CASSPQGNYGYTF
TGTGCCAGCAGCCCCCAGGGGAACTATGGCTACACCTTC
>TRBJ1-1|TRBV2|-|-
CASTGQGSVTEAFF
TGTGCCAGCACCGGGCAGGGAAGTGTCACTGAAGCTTTCTTT
>TRBJ1-6|TRBV19|-|-
CASSIRDGSSYNSPLHF
TGTGCCAGTAGTATAAGGGACGGGAGCTCCTATAATTCACCCCTCCACTTT
>TRBJ2-2|TRBV28|-|-
CASSLRLGAGTGELFF
TGTGCCAGCAGTCTCCGTTTGGGGGCTGGGACCGGGGAGCTGTTTTTT
>TRBJ2-7|TRBV7-9|-|-
CASSSTPDGAYEQYF
TGTGCCAGCAGCTCTACCCCGGACGGAGCCTACGAGCAGTACTTC
>TRBJ2-7|TRBV19|TRBD2|few
CASSTTSGSYEQYF
TGTGCCAGTAGTACGACTAGCGGGAGCTACGAGCAGTACTTC
>TRBJ1-1|TRBV5-6|-|-
CASSLAALEAFF
TGTGCCAGCAGCTTGGCGGCTCTTGAAGCTTTCTTT
>TRBJ1-2|TRBV29-1|-|-
CSVDVTGITYGYTF
TGCAGCGTTGACGTGACTGGGATAACCTATGGCTACACCTTC
>TRBJ1-1|TRBV6-5|-|-
CASSSPGYTEAFF
TGTGCCAGCAGTTCACCAGGGTACACTGAAGCTTTCTTT
>TRBJ1-1|TRBV9|-|-
CASSKHRDSEAFF
TGTGCCAGCAGCAAACACAGGGATTCGGAAGCTTTCTTT
>TRBJ2-7|TRBV13|TRBD2|-
CASSLARSGSQSYEQYF
TGTGCCAGCAGCTTAGCCAGGAGCGGGAGCCAGTCCTACGAGCAGTACTTC
>TRBJ2-2|TRBV10-2|-|-
CASSGGRIVTGELFF
TGCGCCAGCAGTGGGGGGAGGATCGTGACCGGGGAGCTGTTTTTT
>TRBJ1-5|TRBV21-1|-|-
CASSKGLFPVHSNQPQHF
TGTGCCAGCAGCAAAGGACTTTTCCCCGTACACAGCAATCAGCCCCAGCATTTT
>TRBJ1-2|TRBV2|TRBD1|-
CASSVGQGAGGYTF
TGTGCCAGCAGTGTGGGACAGGGGGCTGGAGGCTACACCTTC
>TRBJ2-1|TRBV7-3|-|-
CASSLGTYNEQFF
TGTGCCAGCAGCTTAGGCACCTACAATGAGCAGTTCTTC
>TRBJ2-3|TRBV28|-|-
CASLREKGAQYF
TGTGCCAGCCTCCGGGAGAAGGGTGCGCAGTATTTT
>TRBJ1-1|TRBV25-1|-|-
CASSARRGDTEAFF
TGTGCCAGCAGTGCTAGGCGGGGGGACACTGAAGCTTTCTTT
>TRBJ2-5|TRBV9|-|-
CASTPGVEETQYF
TGTGCCAGCACTCCGGGAGTTGAGGAGACCCAGTACTTC
>TRBJ2-1|TRBV12-5|-|few
CASGLPASGLDEQFF
TGTGCTAGTGGTTTGCCGGCCAGCGGGTTGGATGAGCAGTTCTTC
>TRBJ1-5|TRBV6-2/TRBV6-3|-|once
CASSYIQEGNQPQHF
TGTGCCAGCAGTTACATCCAGGAGGGGAATCAGCCCCAGCATTTT
>TRBJ2-7|TRBV4-3|-|-
CASSQGGGPSYEQYF
TGCGCCAGCAGCCAAGGAGGGGGTCCCTCCTACGAGCAGTACTTC
>TRBJ1-6|TRBV5-4|-|once
CASSLDRAYSPLHF
TGTGCCAGCAGCTTGGACAGGGCTTACTCACCCCTCCACTTT
>TRBJ2-7|TRBV7-8|TRBD2|-
CASSLITARESYEQYF
TGTGCCAGCAGCTTGATCACAGCGCGGGAGAGTTACGAGCAGTACTTC
>TRBJ1-3|TRBV7-6|-|-
CASSAQLLAGSGNTIYF
TGTGCCAGCAGCGCGCAGTTATTGGCGGGCTCTGGAAACACCATATATTTT
>TRBJ2-3|TRBV28|-|-
CASSNRLGPLTDTQYF
TGTGCCAGCAGTAATCGACTAGGGCCGCTCACAGATACGCAGTATTTT
>TRBJ1-1|TRBV9|-|-
CASSPPFRGEAFF
TGTGCCAGCAGCCCTCCCTTTCGGGGGGAAGCTTTCTTT
>TRBJ1-1|TRBV15|TRBD1|once
CATSSRDRVEAFF
TGTGCCACCAGCAGCCGGGACAGGGTTGAAGCTTTCTTT
>TRBJ2-3|TRBV19|TRBD1|-
CASSRPGQGKTDTQYF
TGTGCCAGTAGTCGTCCGGGACAGGGGAAAACAGATACGCAGTATTTT
>TRBJ2-7|TRBV7-2|-|-
CASSRRGPYEQYF
TGTGCCAGCAGCCGAAGGGGACCCTACGAGCAGTACTTC
>TRBJ2-7|TRBV30|TRBD2|-
CAWTGGGVSYEQYF
TGTGCCTGGACCGGTGGGGGGGTCTCCTACGAGCAGTACTTC
>TRBJ2-3|TRBV7-2|-|-
CASSLAPSTDTQYF
TGTGCCAGCAGCTTAGCGCCTAGCACAGATACGCAGTATTTT
>TRBJ2-7|TRBV18|-|-
CASSPSSYEQYF
TGTGCCAGCTCACCAAGCTCCTACGAGCAGTACTTC
>TRBJ1-2|TRBV3-1/TRBV3-2|TRBD1|-
CASSHRQGFNYGYTF
TGTGCCAGCAGCCATCGACAGGGATTTAACTATGGCTACACCTTC
>TRBJ2-1|TRBV5-8|-|once
CASRSGDVASPSFYNEQFF
TGTGCCAGCAGGTCAGGGGACGTCGCCTCCCCGTCTTTTTACAATGAGCAGTTCTTC
>TRBJ1-6|TRBV19|-|few
CASAYLGANSPLHF
TGTGCCAGTGCTTACCTCGGAGCGAATTCACCCCTCCACTTT
>TRBJ2-5|TRBV3-1/TRBV3-2|TRBD2|-
CASSQEDWTRQETQYF
TGTGCCAGCAGCCAAGAGGACTGGACTAGGCAAGAGACCCAGTACTTC
>TRBJ2-1|TRBV5-1|TRBD2|-
CASRRTSGGIYNEQFF
TGCGCCAGCAGGCGGACTAGCGGGGGTATCTACAATGAGCAGTTCTTC
>TRBJ1-3|TRBV5-8|TRBD1|-
CASSSDRGGNTIYF
TGTGCCAGCAGCTCCGACAGGGGCGGAAACACCATATATTTT
>TRBJ2-1|TRBV27|-|-
CASSFPGDGEQFF
TGTGCCAGCAGTTTTCCCGGGGATGGTGAGCAGTTCTTC
>TRBJ2-7|TRBV28|-|-
CASRETPRLEVYEQYF
TGTGCCAGCAGGGAAACGCCGCGACTAGAGGTATACGAGCAGTACTTC